Shown below are 8 T cell receptor beta chains from a single sample sequenced in a study of blood T cell repertoires in COVID-19. The data were produced by immunoSEQ multiplex PCR, yet TCRdb's version contains in-frame clones alone and is incomplete. In the table there are a few hundred thousand clones, about 89% of which are singletons. Input material: peripheral blood. Every receptor here comes from a man aged 40-49 years with acute or convalescent COVID-19.

The gene calls are TRBV25-1 and TRBJ1-2; D unresolved. Germline CDR1 MGHDK, CDR2 SYGVNS. The CDR3 sequence is 16 residues long. V lost 1 base, J lost 4 bases, and 16 bases lay in between. The CDR3 DNA reads TGTGCCAGCAGTGAATGGAAGAGCAAGGAGGGCTATGGCTACACCTTC. Translated, it gives CASSEWKSKEGYGYTF.

This clone came up a few times. The V call is TRBV10-3, the J call TRBJ1-2; maybe TRBD1 (5 bases). CDR3 length: 13 amino acids. CDR1 ENHRY and CDR2 SYGVKD come from the germline V gene. Trimming cost V 7 bases and J 8 bases, with 17 bases left between them. CDR3 protein: CAITRGEAFGYTF. The CDR3 DNA reads as TGTGCCATCACTCGGGGGGAGGCTTTCGGCTACACCTTC.

The rearrangement joins TRBV30 to TRBJ1-1; D remains ambiguous. Germline V gives CDR1 GTSNPN, CDR2 SVGIG (reference sequence). Trimming took 0 bases from V and 1 from J, leaving 6 bases between them. The length of the CDR3 is 13 residues. CDR3 residues: CAWSVLENTEAFF. The CDR3 DNA sequence: TGTGCCTGGAGTGTACTTGAGAACACTGAAGCTTTCTTT.

This chain links TRBV7-9 with TRBJ1-2; TRBD1 aligns across 7 bases. The CDR3 has 14 amino acids. The trim removed 1 base at V and 5 bases at J, leaving 4 bases unmatched. Germline values: CDR1 SEHNR, CDR2 FQNEAQ (reference sequence). The CDR3: CASSLVKGAYGYTF. CDR3 nucleotides: TGTGCCAGCAGCTTAGTAAAGGGGGCGTATGGCTACACCTTC.

The V gene is TRBV2, the J gene TRBJ1-1; possible D gene TRBD1, 6 bases. Germline lookup yields CDR1 SNHLY and CDR2 FYNNEI. The CDR3 spans 15 residues. V was shortened by 4 bases and J by 1 base, with 13 bases between the two germline ends. CDR3: CASSAIGQTNTEAFF. The CDR3 DNA sequence: TGTGCCAGCAGTGCAATCGGACAGACGAACACTGAAGCTTTCTTT. Together with reference TRBV2 and TRBJ1-1, the CDR3 gives the full variable domain: EPEVTQTPSHQVTQMGQEVILRCVPISNHLYFYWYRQILGQKVEFLVSFYNNEISEKSEIFDDQFSVERPDGSNFTLKIRSTKLEDSAMYFCASSAIGQTNTEAFFGQGTRLTVV.

The J gene is TRBJ2-1, the V gene TRBV30; 10 bases map to TRBD2. The CDR3 covers 21 residues. V lost 7 bases, J lost 1 base, and 25 bases stayed unmatched. Germline V gene sequence: CDR1 GTSNPN, CDR2 SVGIG (reference sequence). CDR3 loop: CAYMRGQTLAGALQSYNEQFF. The CDR3, as DNA: TGTGCCTATATGCGGGGCCAAACGCTAGCGGGAGCTCTACAGTCCTACAATGAGCAGTTCTTC.

The V call is TRBV18, the J call TRBJ1-3; D uncertain. Germline V gene lookup returns CDR1 KGHSH and CDR2 LQKENI. Trimming pared 3 bases from V and 1 base from J, leaving 10 bases between. CDR3 length: 15 amino acids. This CDR3 is CASSPSGESGNTIYF. The CDR3 nucleotides read TGTGCCAGCTCACCCTCAGGTGAATCTGGAAACACCATATATTTT.

The chain combines TRBV28 with TRBJ1-1; a weak D match, TRBD1 (5 bases). Between the trimmed V and J ends, which lost 5 bases and 0 bases, there was a span of 10 bases. The germline V gene has CDR1 MDHEN and CDR2 SYDVKM. The CDR3 sequence is 14 residues long. The CDR3: CASSHRYLNTEAFF. The CDR3 DNA follows: TGTGCCAGCAGTCACAGGTATTTGAACACTGAAGCTTTCTTT.